This T cell receptor beta chain was retrieved from a study of cytomegalovirus exposure and HLA in healthy donors. CDR1 LGHNA and CDR2 YNFKEQ come from the germline V gene. Trimming took 3 bases from V and 5 from J; bases not matched to a gene: 10. The CDR3 length is 15 residues. Sequencing used immunoSEQ multiplex PCR; TCRdb keeps in-frame clones, though not all of them. The data hold approximately 46,000 clones, with roughly 93% observed a single time. General study results and limits: Diagnosis of cytomegalovirus status made by the classifier reportedly showed high specificity and sensitivity.

This clone was counted a single time. Its specificity is unknown. The receptor was derived from a man aged 18 to 30 in good health and CMV-seronegative. V and J are TRBV4-2 and TRBJ2-7; 7 positions match TRBD1. Sample: PBMCs. The CDR3 bases are TGTGCCAGCAGCCATGGTGACAGGGAGTCCCACGAGCAGTACTTC. It is translated as CASSHGDRESHEQYF.